This TCR beta chain appears in the sequencing data of a study of glioma-infiltrating T cells. Of note for this clonotype: This may come from a read error, since a much larger clone is one base off. The CDR3 carries no conserved terminal phenylalanine or tryptophan, so it likely arises from a read error.

The CDR3 sequence is 15 residues long. V dropped 8 bases and J dropped 4; count of bases not matched to a gene: 7. Germline CDR1 MNHEY, CDR2 SMNVEV (reference sequence). The iRepertoire nested amplicon-rescue multiplex PCR amplified TCR alpha and beta CDR3s from RNA. TCRdb used MiXCR to reprocess the multiplex PCR reads, holding one entry per CDR3 protein. The table lists about 180,000 distinct CDR3 sequences, more than 35% of them singletons. This rearrangement joins TRBV27 to TRBJ2-7; 14 positions match TRBD2. This clonotype originated in a human donor with low-grade glioma or glioblastoma, undergoing nonglioma brain surgery, or in good health (not recorded which). Sequencing input: glioma tissue, nonneoplastic brain tissue, or PBMCs (not recorded which). The CDR3 is CASRLAGGPIYEQYL. The CDR3 DNA sequence: TGTGCCAGCCGACTAGCGGGAGGGCCGATTTACGAGCAGTACCTC.